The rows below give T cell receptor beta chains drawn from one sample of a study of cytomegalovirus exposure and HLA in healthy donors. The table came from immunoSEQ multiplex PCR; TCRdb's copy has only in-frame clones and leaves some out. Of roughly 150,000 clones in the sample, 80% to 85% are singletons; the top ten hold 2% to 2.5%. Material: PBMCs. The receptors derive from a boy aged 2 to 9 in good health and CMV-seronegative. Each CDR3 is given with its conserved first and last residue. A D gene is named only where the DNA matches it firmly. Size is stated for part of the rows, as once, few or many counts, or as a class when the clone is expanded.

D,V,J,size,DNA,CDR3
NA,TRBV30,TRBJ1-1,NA,TGTGCCTGGAGTGTATGGGACTTTGGGGACACTGAAGCTTTCTTT,CAWSVWDFGDTEAFF
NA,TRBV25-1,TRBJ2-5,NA,TGTGCCAGCAGTGAGGTAGAACAAGAGACCCAGTACTTC,CASSEVEQETQYF
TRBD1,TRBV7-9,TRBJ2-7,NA,TGTGCCAGCAGCTCGTACCGGGACAGGGGGATCTACGAGCAGTACTTC,CASSSYRDRGIYEQYF
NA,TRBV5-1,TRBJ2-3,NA,TGCGCCAGCAAAGGAGGACTTAGTGCAGATACGCAGTATTTT,CASKGGLSADTQYF
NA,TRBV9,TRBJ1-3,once,TGTGCCAGCGAGGGGGTAGGAAACACCATATATTTT,CASEGVGNTIYF
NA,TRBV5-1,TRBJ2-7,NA,TGCGCCAGCACTCAGGGGGGTACCGAGCAGTACTTC,CASTQGGTEQYF
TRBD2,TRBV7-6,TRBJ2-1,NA,TGTGCCAGCAGCTTGGGACTAGACCGCGATGAGCAGTTCTTC,CASSLGLDRDEQFF
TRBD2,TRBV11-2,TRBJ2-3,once,TGTGCCAGCAGCTTAGAAAGCGGACTAGTCACAGATACGCAGTATTTT,CASSLESGLVTDTQYF
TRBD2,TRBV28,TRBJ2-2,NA,TGTGCCAGCAGTTTATCCTACTACAGAGGGGGGACTAGCACCGGGGAGCTGTTTTTT,CASSLSYYRGGTSTGELFF
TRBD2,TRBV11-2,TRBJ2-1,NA,TGTGCCAGCAGCTTAACAGCGGGAGAAGTCAATGAGCAGTTCTTC,CASSLTAGEVNEQFF
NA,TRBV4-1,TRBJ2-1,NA,TGCGCCAGCAGCCAAGACTACGGAGGTGAGCAGTTCTTC,CASSQDYGGEQFF
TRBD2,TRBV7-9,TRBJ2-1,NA,TGTGCCAGCAGCTTATTATATCGGGGGGTGAATGAGCAGTTCTTC,CASSLLYRGVNEQFF
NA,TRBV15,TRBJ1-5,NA,TGTGCCACCAGCAGAGGGCTGGGGGGATGGCCCCAGCATTTT,CATSRGLGGWPQHF
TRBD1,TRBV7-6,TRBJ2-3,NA,TGTGCCAGCAGCCCCAGACAGGGTGGGACAGATACGCAGTATTTT,CASSPRQGGTDTQYF
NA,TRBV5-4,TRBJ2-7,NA,TGTGCCGCTGGAGATCGACGGAGCTCCTACGAGCAGTACTTC,CAAGDRRSSYEQYF
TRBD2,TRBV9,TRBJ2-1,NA,TGTGCCAGCAGCGCCGTCCTAGCGGGCGGCTTCATCGAGCAGTTCTTC,CASSAVLAGGFIEQFF
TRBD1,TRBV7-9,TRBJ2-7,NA,TGTGCCAGCAGCGGGACAGTCTACGAGCAGTACTTC,CASSGTVYEQYF
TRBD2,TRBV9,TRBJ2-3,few,TGTGCCAGCAGCGGGGGACCCAGGGGCGGGAGGGGTACAGATACGCAGTATTTT,CASSGGPRGGRGTDTQYF
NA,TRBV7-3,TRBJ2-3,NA,TGTGCCAGCAGCTGGGGGGGCCAAGATACGCAGTATTTT,CASSWGGQDTQYF
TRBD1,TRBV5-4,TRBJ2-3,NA,TGTGCCAGCCGCGACAGGGGAAGGACAGATACGCAGTATTTT,CASRDRGRTDTQYF
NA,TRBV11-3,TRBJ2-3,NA,TGTGCCAGCAGCAGGACAGCCACAGATACGCAGTATTTT,CASSRTATDTQYF
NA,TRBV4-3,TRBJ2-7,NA,TGCGCCAGCAGCCAATCCTTGAGCTCCTACGAGCAGTACTTC,CASSQSLSSYEQYF
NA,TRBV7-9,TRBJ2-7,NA,TGTGCCAGCAGCTTAAAGGGGTGGGAGCAGTACTTC,CASSLKGWEQYF
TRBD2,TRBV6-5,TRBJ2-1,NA,TGTGCCAGCAGTTCCTTGGCGGCCGGGAGGGGAGTGGAGCAGTTCTTC,CASSSLAAGRGVEQFF
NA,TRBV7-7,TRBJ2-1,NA,TGTGCCAGCAGCTTATTGGGGGCTGCCTACAATGAGCAGTTCTTC,CASSLLGAAYNEQFF
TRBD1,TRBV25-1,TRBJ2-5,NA,TGTGCCAGCAGTTTCCGGGACAGGGGAGGGCGTGAGACCCAGTACTTC,CASSFRDRGGRETQYF
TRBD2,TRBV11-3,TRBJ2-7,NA,TGTGCCAGCAGCCTCGGATTAGGGCTAGCGGGAAGGAGCGCCTACGAGCAGTACTTC,CASSLGLGLAGRSAYEQYF
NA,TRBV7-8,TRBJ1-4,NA,TGTGCCAGCAGCTTATTCCCGAATTACAGGGTGAATGAAAAACTGTTTTTT,CASSLFPNYRVNEKLFF
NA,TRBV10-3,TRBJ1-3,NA,TGTGCCACCACAGGGTCGGCTGGAAACACCATATATTTT,CATTGSAGNTIYF
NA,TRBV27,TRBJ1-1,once,TGTGCCAGCAGAGGACAGATGAACACTGCAGCTTTCTTT,CASRGQMNTAAFF